A single sample is the source of the 10 T cell receptor beta chains below, sequenced in a study of T cell changes during pregnancy in multiple sclerosis. The assay was immunoSEQ multiplex PCR, and TCRdb's table has in-frame clones only and misses some. The sample includes around 43,000 clones, roughly 93% of them seen just once. Here the sequenced sample was CD8+ T cells from peripheral blood mononuclear cells, taken after pregnancy. The receptors here all came from a female donor with multiple sclerosis, enrolled in a pregnancy study.

The V and J genes are TRBV12-5 and TRBJ1-1, with unresolved D. The V gene lost 3 bases and the J gene lost 4 bases, with 6 bases spanning the gap. In germline, CDR1 is LGHNT, CDR2 FRNRAP. The CDR3 loop spans 12 amino acids. The CDR3 reads CASGFAGTEAFF. CDR3 nucleotides: TGTGCTAGTGGTTTCGCCGGCACTGAAGCTTTCTTT.

The chain is built from TRBV28 and TRBJ2-1, with 9 positions matching TRBD2. The CDR3 spans 16 residues. V gave up 6 bases and J gave up 0 bases; unmatched junction bases: 6. Germline CDR1 reads MDHEN; CDR2 reads SYDVKM. CDR3 protein: CASSPVTSGSYNEQFF. In nucleotides, the CDR3 is TGTGCCAGCAGCCCCGTGACTAGCGGCTCCTACAATGAGCAGTTCTTC.

The chain combines TRBV6-1 with TRBJ1-5, with D uncertain. With 1 base removed from V and 5 bases from J, the gap between germline ends came to 12 bases. CDR1 MNHNS and CDR2 SASEGT come from the germline V gene. The CDR3 totals 15 residues. Written as DNA, the CDR3 is TGTGCCAGCAGTGAAGGGGGAGGCGAGTATCAGCCCCAGCATTTT. It codes for CASSEGGGEYQPQHF.

This clone was picked up one time. Germline and junction disagree at one end, which may indicate a read error. V usage is TRBV7-9 and J usage is TRBJ2-7, with 7 bases matching TRBD2. This CDR3 comprises 11 residues. Looked up from germline, CDR1 is SEHNR and CDR2 is FQNEAQ (reference sequence). The DNA of the CDR3 is TGTGCCAGCAGCTCGAGCGGGGATAAACACTTC. This sequence encodes CASSSSGDKHF.

The chain couples TRBV7-2 to TRBJ2-7; TRBD1 matches 7 bases. The CDR3 sequence is 13 residues long. Trimming cost V 4 bases and J 3 bases; bases outside gene matches: 3. In germline, CDR1 is SGHTA, CDR2 FQGNSA. CDR3 sequence: CASSSGQVYEQYF. The CDR3 DNA sequence: TGTGCCAGCAGCTCAGGACAGGTCTACGAGCAGTACTTC.

The chain couples TRBV5-4 to TRBJ2-1, with D possibly TRBD1 on 5 matching bases. V lost 1 base to trimming and J lost 5 bases, with 16 bases between them. The CDR3 length is 16 residues. Germline CDR1 SGHNT, CDR2 YYREEE (reference sequence). Here the CDR3 reads CASSLLDREIDNEQFF. CDR3 DNA: TGTGCCAGCAGCTTGTTAGACAGAGAAATTGACAATGAGCAGTTCTTC.

J is TRBJ2-5 and V is TRBV2; TRBD2 aligns across 13 bases. This CDR3 is 18 amino acids long. V was clipped by 6 bases and J by 3 bases; unmatched bases: 13. Germline lookup yields CDR1 SNHLY and CDR2 FYNNEI. The CDR3 loop reads CASRPTSGGADTEETQYF. In DNA, the CDR3 is TGTGCCAGCAGGCCCACTAGCGGGGGGGCCGATACTGAAGAGACCCAGTACTTC.

This clone is deemed medium-sized. The chain combines TRBV4-2 with TRBJ2-6; D possibly corresponds to TRBD1 (5 bases). The germline V gene has CDR1 LGHNA and CDR2 YNFKEQ. This CDR3 has 16 amino acids. The V end lost 0 bases, the J end lost 0 bases, and 6 bases lay between the germline ends. The CDR3 region has the DNA TGTGCCAGCAGCCAAGAAACAGGCTCTGGGGCCAACGTCCTGACTTTC. As protein: CASSQETGSGANVLTF.

This rearrangement joins TRBV6-4 to TRBJ2-1; D is unclear. The CDR3 spans 14 residues. V lost 2 bases to trimming and J lost 6 bases, with 11 bases between them. The germline CDR1 and CDR2 sequences are MRHNA and SNTAGT. The CDR3 reads CASSDEVASNEQFF. The CDR3 bases are TGTGCCAGCAGTGACGAAGTAGCTAGCAATGAGCAGTTCTTC.

V gene TRBV5-4 combines with J gene TRBJ1-1; perhaps TRBD1 as D (6 bases). V lost 9 bases to trimming and J lost 4 bases, with 10 bases between them. The CDR3 has 11 amino acids. CDR1 SGHNT and CDR2 YYREEE come from the germline V gene (reference sequence). CDR3 in DNA: TGTGCCATCCAAGGGGGCACTGAAGCTTTCTTT. Its translation: CAIQGGTEAFF.